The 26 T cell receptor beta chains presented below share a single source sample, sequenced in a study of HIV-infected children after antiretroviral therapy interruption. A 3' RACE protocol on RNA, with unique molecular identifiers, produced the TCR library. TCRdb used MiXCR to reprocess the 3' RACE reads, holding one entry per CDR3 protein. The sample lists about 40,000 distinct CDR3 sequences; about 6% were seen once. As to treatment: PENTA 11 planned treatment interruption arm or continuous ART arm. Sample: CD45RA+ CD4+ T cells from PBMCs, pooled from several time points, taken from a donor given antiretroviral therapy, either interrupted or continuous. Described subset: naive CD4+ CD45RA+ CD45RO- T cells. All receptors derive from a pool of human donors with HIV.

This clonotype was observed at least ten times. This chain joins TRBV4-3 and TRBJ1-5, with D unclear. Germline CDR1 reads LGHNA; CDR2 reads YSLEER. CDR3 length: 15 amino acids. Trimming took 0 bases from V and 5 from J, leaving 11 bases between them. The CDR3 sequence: CASSQDILADQPQHF. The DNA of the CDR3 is TGCGCCAGCAGCCAAGATATATTAGCGGATCAGCCCCAGCATTTT.

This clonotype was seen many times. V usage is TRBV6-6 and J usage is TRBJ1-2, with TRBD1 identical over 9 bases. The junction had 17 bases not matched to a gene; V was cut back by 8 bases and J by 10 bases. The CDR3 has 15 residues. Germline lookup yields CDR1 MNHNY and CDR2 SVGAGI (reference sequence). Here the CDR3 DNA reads TGTGCCAGCGGTGATGCCCGGACAGGGGACTCCGACTACACCTTC. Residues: CASGDARTGDSDYTF.

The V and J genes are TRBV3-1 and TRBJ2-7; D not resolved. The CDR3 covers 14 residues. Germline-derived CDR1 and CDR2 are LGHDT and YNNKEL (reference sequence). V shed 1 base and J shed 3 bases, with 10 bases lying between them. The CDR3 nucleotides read TGTGCCAGCAGCCAAGTCAGTTCGAGCTACGAGCAGTACTTC. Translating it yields CASSQVSSSYEQYF.

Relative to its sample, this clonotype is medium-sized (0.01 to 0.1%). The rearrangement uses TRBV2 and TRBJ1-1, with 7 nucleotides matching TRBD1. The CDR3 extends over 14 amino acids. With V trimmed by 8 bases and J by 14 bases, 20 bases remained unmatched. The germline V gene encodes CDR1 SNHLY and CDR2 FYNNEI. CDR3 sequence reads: CASSLEQGHTEVFF. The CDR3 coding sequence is TGTGCCAGCTCTCTCGAACAGGGGCACACAGAAGTCTTCTTT.

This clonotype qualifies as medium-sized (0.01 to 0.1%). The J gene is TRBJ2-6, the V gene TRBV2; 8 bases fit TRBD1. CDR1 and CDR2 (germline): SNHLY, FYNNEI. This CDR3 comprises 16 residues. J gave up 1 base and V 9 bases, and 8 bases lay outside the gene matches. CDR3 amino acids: CARADRGVSGANVLTF. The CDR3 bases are TGTGCCAGGGCCGACAGGGGAGTATCTGGGGCCAACGTCCTGACTTTC.

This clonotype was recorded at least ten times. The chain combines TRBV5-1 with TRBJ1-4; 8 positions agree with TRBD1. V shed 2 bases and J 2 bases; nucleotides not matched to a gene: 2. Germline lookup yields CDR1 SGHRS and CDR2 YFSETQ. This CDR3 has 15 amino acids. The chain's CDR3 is CASSFRTGTNEKLFF. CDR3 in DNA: TGCGCCAGCAGCTTCCGGACAGGGACTAATGAAAAACTGTTTTTT.

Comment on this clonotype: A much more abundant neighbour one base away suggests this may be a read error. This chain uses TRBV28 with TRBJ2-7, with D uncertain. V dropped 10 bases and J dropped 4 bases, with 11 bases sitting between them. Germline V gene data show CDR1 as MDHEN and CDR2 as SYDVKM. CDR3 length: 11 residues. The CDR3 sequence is CANRSLYEQYF. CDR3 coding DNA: TGTGCCAACAGAAGCTTATACGAGCAGTACTTC.

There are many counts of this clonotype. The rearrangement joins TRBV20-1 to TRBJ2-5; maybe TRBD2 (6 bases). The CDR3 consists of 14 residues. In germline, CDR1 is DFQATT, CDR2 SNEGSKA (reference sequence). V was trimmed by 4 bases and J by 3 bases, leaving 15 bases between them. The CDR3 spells CSAKPGGPKETQYF. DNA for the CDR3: TGCAGTGCTAAACCCGGGGGACCGAAAGAGACCCAGTACTTC.

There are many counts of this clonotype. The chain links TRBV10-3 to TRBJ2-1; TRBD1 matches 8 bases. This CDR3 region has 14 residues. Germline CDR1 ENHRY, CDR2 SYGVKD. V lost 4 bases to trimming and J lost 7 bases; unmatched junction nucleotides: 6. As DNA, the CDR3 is TGTGCCATCAGTGGACAGACAGGGGTTAATGAGCAGTTCTTC. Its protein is CAISGQTGVNEQFF.

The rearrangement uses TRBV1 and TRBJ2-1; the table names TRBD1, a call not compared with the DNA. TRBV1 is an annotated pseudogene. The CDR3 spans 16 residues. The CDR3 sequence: CTSSQVRGGRYNEQFF. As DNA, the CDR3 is TGCACCAGCAGCCAAGTGAGGGGGGGGAGGTACAATGAGCAGTTCTTC.

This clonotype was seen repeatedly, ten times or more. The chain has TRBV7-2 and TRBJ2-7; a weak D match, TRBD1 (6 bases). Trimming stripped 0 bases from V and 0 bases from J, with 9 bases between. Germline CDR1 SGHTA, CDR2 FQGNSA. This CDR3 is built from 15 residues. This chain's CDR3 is CASSLARTASYEQYF. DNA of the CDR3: TGTGCCAGCAGCTTAGCTAGGACAGCCTCCTACGAGCAGTACTTC.

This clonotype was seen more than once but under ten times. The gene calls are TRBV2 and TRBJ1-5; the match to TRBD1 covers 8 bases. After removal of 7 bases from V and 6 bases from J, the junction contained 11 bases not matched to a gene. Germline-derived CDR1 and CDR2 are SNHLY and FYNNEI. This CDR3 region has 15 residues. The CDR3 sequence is CASTQDRGGGQPQHF. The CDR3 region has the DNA TGTGCCAGCACCCAAGACAGGGGAGGGGGTCAGCCCCAGCATTTT.

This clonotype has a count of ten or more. CDR3 nucleotides: TGTGCCAGCAGCCAAGGGAAGCTGTGGGGTGTGTACGAGCAGTACTTC. This encodes CASSQGKLWGVYEQYF. The chain recombines TRBV14 with TRBJ2-7; no clear D gene. Germline CDR1 SGHDN, CDR2 FVKESK. CDR3 length: 16 amino acids. V was pared by 1 base and J by 4 bases, with 17 bases between.

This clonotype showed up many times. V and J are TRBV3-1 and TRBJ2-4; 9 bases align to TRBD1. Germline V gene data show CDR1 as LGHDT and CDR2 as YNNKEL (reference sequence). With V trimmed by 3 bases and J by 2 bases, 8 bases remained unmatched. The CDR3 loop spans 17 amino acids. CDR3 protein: CASSQGDRVGSKNIQYF. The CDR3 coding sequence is TGTGCCAGCAGCCAGGGGGACAGGGTCGGGTCCAAAAACATTCAGTACTTC.

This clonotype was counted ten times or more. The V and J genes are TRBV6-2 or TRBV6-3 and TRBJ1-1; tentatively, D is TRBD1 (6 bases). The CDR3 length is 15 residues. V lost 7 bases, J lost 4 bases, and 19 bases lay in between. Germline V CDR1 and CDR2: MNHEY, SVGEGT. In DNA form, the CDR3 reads TGTGCCAGCAACAGACCCTGGGGGGCCGGCACTGAAGCTTTCTTT. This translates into CASNRPWGAGTEAFF.

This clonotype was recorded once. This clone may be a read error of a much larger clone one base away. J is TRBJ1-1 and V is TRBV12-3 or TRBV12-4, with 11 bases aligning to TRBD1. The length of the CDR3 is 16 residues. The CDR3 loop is CTSSLDRGPMNTEAFF. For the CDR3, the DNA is TGTACCAGCAGTCTGGACAGGGGGCCGATGAACACTGAAGCTTTCTTT.

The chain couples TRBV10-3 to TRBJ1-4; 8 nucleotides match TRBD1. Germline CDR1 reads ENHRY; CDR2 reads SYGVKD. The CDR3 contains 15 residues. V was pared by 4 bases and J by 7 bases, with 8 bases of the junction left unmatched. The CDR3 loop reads CAISGTGSYREKLFF. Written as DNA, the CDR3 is TGTGCCATCAGTGGGACAGGGTCCTACCGTGAAAAACTGTTTTTT.

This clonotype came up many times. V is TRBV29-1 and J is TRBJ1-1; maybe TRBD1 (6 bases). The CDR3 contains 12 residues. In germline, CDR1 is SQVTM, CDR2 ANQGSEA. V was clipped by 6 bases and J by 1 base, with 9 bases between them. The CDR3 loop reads CSVKDRNTEAFF. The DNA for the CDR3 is TGCAGCGTCAAGGACAGGAACACTGAAGCTTTCTTT.

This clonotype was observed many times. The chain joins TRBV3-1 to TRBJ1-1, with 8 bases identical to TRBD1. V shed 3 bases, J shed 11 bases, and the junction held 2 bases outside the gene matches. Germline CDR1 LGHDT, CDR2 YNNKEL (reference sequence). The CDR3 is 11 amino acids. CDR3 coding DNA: TGTGCCAGCAGCCAGACAGGGGTGGCTTTCTTT. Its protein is CASSQTGVAFF.

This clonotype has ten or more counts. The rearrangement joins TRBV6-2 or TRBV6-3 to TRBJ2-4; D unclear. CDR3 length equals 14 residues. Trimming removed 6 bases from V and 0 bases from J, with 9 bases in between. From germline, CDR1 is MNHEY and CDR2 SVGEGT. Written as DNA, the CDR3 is TGTGCCAGCAGGAGTCAAGTAGCCAAAAACATTCAGTACTTC. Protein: CASRSQVAKNIQYF.

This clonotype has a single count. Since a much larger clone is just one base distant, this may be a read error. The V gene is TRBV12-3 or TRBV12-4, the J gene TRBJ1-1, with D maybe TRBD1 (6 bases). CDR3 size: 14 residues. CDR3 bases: TGTGCCTGCAGTCCCCGACAGGATCACACTGAAGCTTTCTTT. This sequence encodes CACSPRQDHTEAFF.

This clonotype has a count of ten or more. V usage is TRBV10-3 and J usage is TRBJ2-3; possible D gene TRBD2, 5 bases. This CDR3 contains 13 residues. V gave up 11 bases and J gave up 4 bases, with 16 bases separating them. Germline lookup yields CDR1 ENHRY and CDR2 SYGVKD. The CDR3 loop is CASGSGGADTQYF. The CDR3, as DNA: TGTGCCTCCGGAAGCGGTGGCGCAGATACGCAGTATTTT.

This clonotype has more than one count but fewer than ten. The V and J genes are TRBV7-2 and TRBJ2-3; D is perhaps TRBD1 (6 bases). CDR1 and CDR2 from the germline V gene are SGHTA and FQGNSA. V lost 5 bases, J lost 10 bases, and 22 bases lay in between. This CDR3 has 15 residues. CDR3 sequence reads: CASSHNQRQDLPQYF. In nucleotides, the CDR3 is TGTGCCAGCAGCCACAACCAACGACAGGATCTGCCGCAGTATTTT.

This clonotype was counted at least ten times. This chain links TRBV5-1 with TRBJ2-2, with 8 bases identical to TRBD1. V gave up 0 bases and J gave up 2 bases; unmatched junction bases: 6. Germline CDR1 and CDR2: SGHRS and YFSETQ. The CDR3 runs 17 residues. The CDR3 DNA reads TGCGCCAGCAGCTTGGTCACGGGACAGGTTAACACCGGGGAGCTGTTTTTT. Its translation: CASSLVTGQVNTGELFF. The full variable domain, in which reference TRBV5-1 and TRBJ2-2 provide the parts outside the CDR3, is KAGVTQTPRYLIKTRGQQVTLSCSPISGHRSVSWYQQTPGQGLQFLFEYFSETQRNKGNFPGRFSGRQFSNSRSEMNVSTLELGDSALYLCASSLVTGQVNTGELFFGEGSRLTVL.

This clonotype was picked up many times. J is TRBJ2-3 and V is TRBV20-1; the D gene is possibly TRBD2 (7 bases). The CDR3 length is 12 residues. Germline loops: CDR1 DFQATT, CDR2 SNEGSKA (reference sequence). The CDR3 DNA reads TGCGGCGTTAGGGGGGGTGCAGATACGCAGTATTTT. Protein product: CGVRGGADTQYF.

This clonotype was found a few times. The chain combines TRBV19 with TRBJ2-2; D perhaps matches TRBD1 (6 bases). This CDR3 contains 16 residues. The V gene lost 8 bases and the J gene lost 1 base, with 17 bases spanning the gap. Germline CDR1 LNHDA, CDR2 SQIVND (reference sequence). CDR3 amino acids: CASGSAGTLNTGELFF. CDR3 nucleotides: TGTGCCAGTGGAAGCGCCGGGACATTGAACACCGGGGAGCTGTTTTTT.